This T cell receptor (beta chain) was recorded in a study of blood T cell repertoires in COVID-19. Study information: Whether acute or convalescent, the COVID-19 samples came from the United States, Italy and Spain. Nucleic acid was either cDNA or gDNA, and it came from T cells, B-cell-depleted T cells, or PBMCs.

This clone was counted once. The CDR3 runs 16 residues. CDR1 MNHNS and CDR2 SASEGT come from the germline V gene. With V trimmed by 1 base and J by 4 bases, 5 bases remained unmatched. As processed by the authors: Estimates of nucleated cell counts were drawn from the amplification of reference gene primers. Sequencing used immunoSEQ multiplex PCR; TCRdb keeps in-frame clones, though not all of them. The DNA gave D and trimming, while V, J and clone size come from that table. Among about 120,000 clones listed, 70% to 80% were seen once. This sequence originates from a woman of 80 years or more with acute or convalescent COVID-19. The chain has TRBV6-1 and TRBJ1-4; 8 bases align to TRBD1. The sample comprised peripheral blood. The CDR3: CASSEGQGLGNEKLFF. The CDR3 DNA sequence: TGTGCCAGCAGTGAAGGACAGGGGCTTGGTAATGAAAAACTGTTTTTT.